Reported below is one T cell receptor beta chain. Its target is unknown. The use of a sample-barcoded 5' primer and a J-beta primer mix characterized a second PCR of about 7 to 12 cycles. A template-switch adaptor that had 12 random nucleotides put a tag on each cDNA molecule. TCRdb called the 5' RACE reads again in MiXCR, with one record for every CDR3 protein. This sample carries 1 million to 1.2 million distinct CDR3 sequences, around two fifths of them seen once, and the ten largest clones take around 14%. The data stem from a study of blood T cells in healthy people across ages. Study observations and caveats: Long-lived and aged donors differed, with more naive CD4+ cells and higher diversity in the long-lived.

The receptor comes from a man aged 18 to 30 in good health. Sequenced sample: blood.

CDR3 DNA sequence: TGTGCCAGCAGCCGCTTTGCAGATACGCAGTATTTT. This sequence encodes CASSRFADTQYF. The chain is built from TRBV7-2 and TRBJ2-3; unclear D gene. Germline CDR1 reads SGHTA; CDR2 reads FQGNSA. The CDR3 loop spans 12 amino acids. V was trimmed by 5 bases and J by 4 bases, leaving 7 bases between them. The full variable domain, with the rest looked up from reference TRBV7-2 and TRBJ2-3, is GAGVSQSPSNKVTEKGKDVELRCDPISGHTALYWYRQSLGQGLEFLIYFQGNSAPDKSGLPSDRFSAERTGGSVSTLTIQRTQQEDSAVYLCASSRFADTQYFGPGTRLTVL.